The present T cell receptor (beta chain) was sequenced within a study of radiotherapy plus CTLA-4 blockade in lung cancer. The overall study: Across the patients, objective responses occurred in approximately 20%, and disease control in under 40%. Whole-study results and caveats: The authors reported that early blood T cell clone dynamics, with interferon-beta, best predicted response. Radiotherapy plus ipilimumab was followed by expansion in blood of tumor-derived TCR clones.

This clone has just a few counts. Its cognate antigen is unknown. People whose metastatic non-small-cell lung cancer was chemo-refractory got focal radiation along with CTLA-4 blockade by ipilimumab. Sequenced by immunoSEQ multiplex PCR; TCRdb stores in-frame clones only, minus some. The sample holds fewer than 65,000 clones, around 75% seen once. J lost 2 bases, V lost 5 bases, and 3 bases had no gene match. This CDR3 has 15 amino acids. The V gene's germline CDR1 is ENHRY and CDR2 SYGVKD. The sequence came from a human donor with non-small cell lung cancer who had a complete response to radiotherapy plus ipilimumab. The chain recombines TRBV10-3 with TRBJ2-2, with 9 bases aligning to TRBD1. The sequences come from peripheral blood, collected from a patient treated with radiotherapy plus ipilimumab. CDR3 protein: CAISPGQGNTGELFF. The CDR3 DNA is TGTGCCATCAGTCCGGGACAGGGAAACACCGGGGAGCTGTTTTTT.